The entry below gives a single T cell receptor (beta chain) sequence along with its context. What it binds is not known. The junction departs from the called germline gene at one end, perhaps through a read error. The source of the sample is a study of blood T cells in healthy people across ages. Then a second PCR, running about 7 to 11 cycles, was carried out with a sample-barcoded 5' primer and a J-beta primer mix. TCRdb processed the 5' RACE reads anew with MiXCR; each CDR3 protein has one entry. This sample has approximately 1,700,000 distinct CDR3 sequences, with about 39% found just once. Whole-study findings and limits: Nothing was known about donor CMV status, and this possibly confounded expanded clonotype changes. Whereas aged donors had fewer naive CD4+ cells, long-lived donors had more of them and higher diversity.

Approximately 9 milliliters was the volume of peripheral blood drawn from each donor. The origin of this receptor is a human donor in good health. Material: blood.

CDR3 coding DNA: TGTGCCACCATAAGCCAGGCATTGTGGAGTATCTATGGCGACACCTTC. It yields the protein CATISQALWSIYGDTF. The chain joins TRBV2 to TRBJ1-2; D gene ambiguous. This CDR3 region has 16 residues. The germline gives CDR1 SNHLY, CDR2 FYNNEI. Full variable domain (rest looked up from reference TRBV2 and TRBJ1-2): EPEVTQTPSHQVTQMGQEVILRCVPISNHLYFYWYRQILGQKVEFLVSFYNNEISEKSEIFDDQFSVERPDGSNFTLKIRSTKLEDSAMYFCATISQALWSIYGDTFGSGTRLTVV.